These T cell receptor beta chains were read from a single sample in a study of blood T cell repertoires in COVID-19. Using immunoSEQ multiplex PCR, the repertoire was profiled, and TCRdb retains in-frame clones only, with some absent. The table lists some 200,000 clones, about 86% of them singletons. Sequencing was carried out using peripheral blood. These receptors were obtained from a woman aged 55-70 years with acute or convalescent COVID-19. Each CDR3 is given with its conserved first and last residue. D genes are given only for firm matches. Rows give clone size only sometimes, using once, few, many, or a class for an expanded clone.

CSASTSAAYEQYF | TGCAGTGCTAGTACGAGTGCGGCCTACGAGCAGTACTTC | . | TRBJ2-7 | TRBV20-1 | once
CASRHNRGIGSYYEQYF | TGTGCCAGCAGACACAACAGGGGCATCGGATCTTACTACGAGCAGTACTTC | TRBD1 | TRBJ2-7 | TRBV2 | .
CASGPGTGTGNEQFF | TGTGCTAGTGGTCCTGGGACAGGGACGGGGAATGAGCAGTTCTTC | TRBD1 | TRBJ2-1 | TRBV12-5 | .
CASRTSRENSGNTIYF | TGTGCCAGCAGGACCTCCAGGGAAAACTCTGGAAACACCATATATTTT | . | TRBJ1-3 | TRBV11-2 | .
CASSPRQTREKLFF | TGTGCCAGCAGTCCTAGGCAGACGAGGGAAAAACTGTTTTTT | . | TRBJ1-4 | TRBV28 | once
CATSRKRTSGGDTDTQYF | TGTGCCACCAGCAGAAAGCGGACTAGCGGGGGGGACACAGATACGCAGTATTTT | TRBD2 | TRBJ2-3 | TRBV15 | .
CASSTRTGSNTGELFF | TGTGCCAGCAGCACAAGGACAGGGTCGAACACCGGGGAGCTGTTTTTT | TRBD1 | TRBJ2-2 | TRBV7-2 | .
CASSPGHRNTEAFF | TGCGCCAGCAGCCCGGGACACAGAAACACTGAAGCTTTCTTT | . | TRBJ1-1 | TRBV5-1 | .
CASSPRRNTEAFF | TGTGCCAGCAGCCCGCGGCGGAACACTGAAGCTTTCTTT | . | TRBJ1-1 | TRBV4-2 | .
CASSPIPSSEQFF | TGTGCCAGCTCACCAATCCCCTCCTCTGAGCAGTTCTTC | . | TRBJ2-1 | TRBV18 | .
CASSQLTGELFF | TGCGCCAGCAGCCAACTGACCGGGGAGCTGTTTTTT | . | TRBJ2-2 | TRBV5-1 | few
CATGPGQGTDTQYF | TGTGCCACCGGACCGGGACAGGGTACAGATACGCAGTATTTT | TRBD1 | TRBJ2-3 | TRBV10-3 | .
CASSSRQGEQYF | TGTGCCAGCAGCTCTAGACAGGGCGAGCAGTACTTC | TRBD1 | TRBJ2-7 | TRBV7-6 | few
CAINQGKRGQNLGYGYTF | TGTGCCATCAATCAAGGGAAGAGGGGGCAGAATTTAGGCTATGGCTACACCTTC | TRBD1 | TRBJ1-2 | TRBV10-3 | .
CASSLVAGGPYEQFF | TGTGCCAGCAGCTTAGTAGCGGGGGGGCCTTATGAGCAGTTCTTC | TRBD2 | TRBJ2-1 | TRBV7-4 | .
CASSQNSYEQYF | TGTGCCAGCAGCCAAAACTCCTACGAGCAGTACTTC | . | TRBJ2-7 | TRBV5-6 | .
CASSQSHAGSYGYTF | TGTGCCAGCAGCCAAAGTCACGCAGGCTCTTATGGCTACACCTTC | . | TRBJ1-2 | TRBV4-2 | .
CASTLGIGWRDYGYTF | TGTGCCAGCACTCTAGGCATTGGCTGGCGCGACTATGGCTACACCTTC | . | TRBJ1-2 | TRBV2 | .
CAWARSYEQYF | TGTGCCTGGGCCCGGTCCTACGAGCAGTACTTC | . | TRBJ2-7 | TRBV30 | .
CASRERGGRNEQFF | TGTGCCAGCAGAGAGCGGGGGGGCAGGAATGAGCAGTTCTTC | TRBD2 | TRBJ2-1 | TRBV2 | .
CASSGDRTLSKEKLFF | TGTGCCAGCAGTGGCGACAGGACCCTATCAAAGGAAAAACTGTTTTTT | . | TRBJ1-4 | TRBV6-1 | .
CASSEVGGQGFYLGNTIYF | TGTGCCAGCAGTGAAGTTGGGGGACAGGGGTTCTATCTAGGAAACACCATATATTTT | TRBD1 | TRBJ1-3 | TRBV2 | .
CASTSITPGEQYF | TGCGCCAGCACGAGCATCACCCCGGGCGAGCAGTACTTC | . | TRBJ2-7 | TRBV10-2 | .
CASSIKRGGYYEQYF | TGTGCCAGTAGTATAAAGCGGGGGGGATACTACGAGCAGTACTTC | TRBD2 | TRBJ2-7 | TRBV19 | few
CASSLGGSLIAGGSEQFF | TGTGCCAGCAGCTTAGGAGGATCCTTGATAGCGGGGGGGTCTGAGCAGTTCTTC | TRBD2 | TRBJ2-1 | TRBV11-3 | .
CARSPQRGKYNEQFF | TGTGCCAGAAGCCCACAGCGGGGGAAGTACAATGAGCAGTTCTTC | TRBD2 | TRBJ2-1 | TRBV5-3 | .
CASSQGTYSVQDTQYF | TGTGCCAGCAGCCAAGGCACGTATAGCGTTCAAGATACGCAGTATTTT | . | TRBJ2-3 | TRBV4-2 | .
CASSYSWGEETQYF | TGTGCCAGCAGTTACTCGTGGGGGGAAGAGACCCAGTACTTC | . | TRBJ2-5 | TRBV6-5 | .
CASTVNENTYEQYF | TGCGCCAGCACCGTAAACGAGAATACCTACGAGCAGTACTTC | . | TRBJ2-7 | TRBV5-1 | once
CAVRTGDSPLHF | TGTGCCGTTAGGACAGGCGACTCACCCCTCCACTTT | TRBD1 | TRBJ1-6 | TRBV7-9 | .
CASSSSGTSGGARETQYF | TGTGCCAGCAGTTCATCTGGGACTAGCGGGGGGGCACGTGAGACCCAGTACTTC | TRBD2 | TRBJ2-5 | TRBV28 | .
CASSVDGGIYGYTF | TGTGCCAGCAGCGTTGATGGCGGGATCTATGGCTACACCTTC | . | TRBJ1-2 | TRBV9 | .
CASSPLEGYGYTF | TGTGCCAGCTCACCATTGGAGGGCTATGGCTACACCTTC | . | TRBJ1-2 | TRBV18 | .
CASSLVPLMNTEAFF | TGTGCCAGCAGCTTAGTCCCGCTAATGAACACTGAAGCTTTCTTT | . | TRBJ1-1 | TRBV7-2 | .
CASSPGLSSSYNEQFF | TGTGCCAGCAGCCCGGGACTCTCGAGCTCCTACAATGAGCAGTTCTTC | . | TRBJ2-1 | TRBV13 | .
CASSEGADYSPLHF | TGTGCCAGCAGCGAAGGGGCGGATTATTCACCCCTCCACTTT | . | TRBJ1-6 | TRBV9 | .
CASSLKPVAGGGEQYF | TGTGCCAGCAGCCTAAAACCTGTCGCAGGGGGCGGCGAGCAGTACTTC | TRBD1 | TRBJ2-7 | TRBV14 | .
CASSLNLAELGETQYF | TGTGCCAGCAGCCTTAACCTAGCCGAGTTGGGGGAGACCCAGTACTTC | . | TRBJ2-5 | TRBV7-2 | .
CASIQGGVGGNQPQHF | TGTGCCAGCATCCAAGGGGGGGTAGGAGGCAATCAGCCCCAGCATTTT | . | TRBJ1-5 | TRBV6-6 | .
CATSRDVTGVNYGYTF | TGTGCCACCAGCAGAGATGTAACAGGGGTTAACTATGGCTACACCTTC | TRBD1 | TRBJ1-2 | TRBV15 | .
CASRDRGDTEAFF | TGCGCCAGCAGAGACAGGGGAGACACTGAAGCTTTCTTT | TRBD1 | TRBJ1-1 | TRBV4-3 | few
CASKQGVGAEAFF | TGTGCCAGTAAGCAGGGGGTAGGAGCTGAAGCTTTCTTT | TRBD1 | TRBJ1-1 | TRBV19 | .
CASSSRDRGPSGEKLFF | TGTGCCAGCAGTTCCCGGGACAGGGGGCCATCAGGAGAAAAACTGTTTTTT | TRBD1 | TRBJ1-4 | TRBV28 | .
CASSWAGAEAFF | TGTGCCAGCAGCTGGGCTGGCGCTGAAGCTTTCTTT | . | TRBJ1-1 | TRBV7-2 | .
CASSPPDRSRNEQFF | TGTGCCAGCAGCCCTCCGGACAGGTCCAGAAATGAGCAGTTCTTC | TRBD1 | TRBJ2-1 | TRBV3-1/TRBV3-2 | few
CASSTTVNTEAFF | TGTGCCAGCAGCACAACAGTGAACACTGAAGCTTTCTTT | . | TRBJ1-1 | TRBV28 | .
CARWAGGNENSPLHF | TGTGCCAGGTGGGCAGGGGGAAATGAAAATTCACCCCTCCACTTT | TRBD1 | TRBJ1-6 | TRBV19 | .
CASSQDAGFRGSNQPQHF | TGTGCCAGCAGCCAAGATGCAGGTTTTAGGGGTAGCAATCAGCCCCAGCATTTT | . | TRBJ1-5 | TRBV4-2 | .
CAWRKEVSTEAFF | TGTGCCTGGAGGAAGGAGGTCAGCACTGAAGCTTTCTTT | . | TRBJ1-1 | TRBV30 | .
CASRREVEKLFF | TGTGCCAGCAGGCGGGAGGTCGAAAAACTGTTTTTT | . | TRBJ1-4 | TRBV2 | .
CASSIQGYEQYF | TGCGCCAGCAGTATTCAGGGATACGAGCAGTACTTC | . | TRBJ2-7 | TRBV10-2 | .
CASSAPRDRQYGYTF | TGTGCCAGCAGTGCCCCGAGGGACAGACAATATGGCTACACCTTC | TRBD1 | TRBJ1-2 | TRBV2 | .
CASKYRGGEKTGELFF | TGTGCCAGCAAGTACCGAGGAGGGGAGAAGACCGGGGAGCTGTTTTTT | . | TRBJ2-2 | TRBV6-6 | .
CASSSSLGQGSYGYTF | TGTGCCAGCAGCTCTTCCCTCGGACAGGGGAGCTATGGCTACACCTTC | TRBD1 | TRBJ1-2 | TRBV7-8 | .
CASSLSYSSGNTIYF | TGTGCCAGCAGCTTATCTTACAGCTCTGGAAACACCATATATTTT | . | TRBJ1-3 | TRBV11-2 | .